The rows below give T cell receptor beta chains drawn from one sample of a study of neurological immune-mediated disorders. TCRdb called the 5' RACE reads again in MiXCR, with one record for every CDR3 protein. The table shows roughly 80,000 distinct CDR3 sequences, with around 9.9% occurring only once. The sample consisted of PBMCs. These receptors were taken from a man aged 45-65 years in good health. CDR3s include the opening cysteine and the closing phenylalanine or tryptophan. D genes are given only for firm matches.

D: -; V: TRBV5-1; CDR3: CASSLGSSTPLHF
D: -; V: TRBV6-5; CDR3: CASRPVLVATEAFF
D: TRBD1; V: TRBV6-5; CDR3: CASRVTGGQYEQYF
D: -; V: TRBV6-5; CDR3: CASSYDFSGANVLTF
D: -; V: TRBV29-1; CDR3: CSVHIRTLDDNEQFF
D: -; V: TRBV9; CDR3: CASSVSLGYTDTQYF
D: -; V: TRBV4-2; CDR3: CASSQMTYRYEQYF
D: TRBD2; V: TRBV7-9; CDR3: CASSLAGAGEETQYF
D: -; V: TRBV7-9; CDR3: CASSSNFGSGYEQFF
D: -; V: TRBV7-9; CDR3: CASSLNPAGELFF
D: TRBD1; V: TRBV6-5; CDR3: CASSPRQGSSGANVLTF
D: TRBD1; V: TRBV20-1; CDR3: CSASDRGAGNTIYF
D: -; V: TRBV12-3/TRBV12-4; CDR3: CASTRNSNQPQHF
D: TRBD2; V: TRBV5-1; CDR3: CASSSLLAGGHLDTQYF
D: -; V: TRBV20-1; CDR3: CSAREVSTYEQYF
D: -; V: TRBV15; CDR3: CATSRAPQGNQPQHF
D: -; V: TRBV12-3/TRBV12-4; CDR3: CASNQMGGEQYF
D: TRBD1; V: TRBV20-1; CDR3: CSAPDRNYGYTF
D: -; V: TRBV5-1; CDR3: CASSSIGREIDEQYF
D: -; V: TRBV7-2; CDR3: CASSARKLSSYNEQFF
D: -; V: TRBV7-2; CDR3: CASSASQGISYEQYF
D: TRBD2; V: TRBV5-1; CDR3: CASSAGVISGGANVLTF
D: -; V: TRBV28; CDR3: CASSRVRALETQYF
D: -; V: TRBV28; CDR3: CASASPTTYEQYF
D: TRBD1; V: TRBV18; CDR3: CASSAGTGTGDYGYTF
D: -; V: TRBV10-1; CDR3: CASSERGAGQETQYF
D: -; V: TRBV20-1; CDR3: CSARRGANSNQPQHF
D: TRBD1; V: TRBV11-2; CDR3: CASSLVGRGQSPYNEQFF
D: -; V: TRBV5-1; CDR3: CASSVSGEPLQETQYF
D: -; V: TRBV7-9; CDR3: CASSREGNTQYF
D: TRBD1; V: TRBV6-4; CDR3: CASSDSQTGHTGELFF
D: -; V: TRBV5-1; CDR3: CASTDLLDSTDTQYF
D: -; V: TRBV21-1; CDR3: CASSRMDTEAFF
D: -; V: TRBV20-1; CDR3: CSARSPSHEQFF
D: TRBD1; V: TRBV7-9; CDR3: CASSFDRDTEAFF